What follows are 18 T cell receptor beta chains derived from one specimen sequenced in a study of shared clonotypes between healthy human individuals. Some clones are missing from TCRdb's copy, which holds only in-frame ones; the method was immunoSEQ multiplex PCR. The repertoire holds millions of clones, 85% to 95% seen once, with 0.1% to 0.15% in the top ten. The sample comprised naive CD4+ T cells sorted from blood. Subset specified: CD45RA+ positively selected. The receptors were gathered from a man aged 18 to 30 in good health.

V gene TRBV19 combines with J gene TRBJ2-1; TRBD2 agrees at 11 bases. CDR1 is LNHDA, CDR2 SQIVND, per germline (reference sequence). This CDR3 is built from 13 residues. The trim removed 6 bases at V and 6 bases at J, leaving 1 base unmatched. The CDR3 DNA reads as TGTGCCAGTAGGACTAGCGGGACCAATGAGCAGTTCTTC. It codes for CASRTSGTNEQFF.

Of note for this clone: This sample also contains other DNA sequences that code for the same CDR3. The chain carries TRBV6-1 and TRBJ1-5; D gene ambiguous. The CDR3 contains 14 residues. The V gene lost 1 base and the J gene lost 4 bases, with 8 bases spanning the gap. Germline values: CDR1 MNHNS, CDR2 SASEGT. Here the CDR3 DNA reads TGTGCCAGCAGTGAAGGAAGGCGAAATCAGCCCCAGCATTTT. Protein sequence: CASSEGRRNQPQHF.

This clone was seen only once. The same CDR3 can be traced to other DNA sequences in this sample. The gene calls are TRBV7-3 and TRBJ2-2; D perhaps matches TRBD2 (5 bases). Trimming shortened V by 2 bases and J by 1 base, and 5 bases separated the two germline ends. CDR1 is SGHTA and CDR2 is FQGTGA in the germline V gene. This CDR3 is built from 14 residues. The CDR3: CASSLRGNTGELFF. In nucleotides, the CDR3 is TGTGCCAGCAGCTTACGGGGGAACACCGGGGAGCTGTTTTTT.

In DNA, the CDR3 is TGTGCCAGCAGTTTTCAGGGTCGCACAGATACGCAGTATTTT. It encodes CASSFQGRTDTQYF. The chain recombines TRBV27 with TRBJ2-3, with a weak D call TRBD1 (5 bases). Germline V CDR1 and CDR2: MNHEY, SMNVEV (reference sequence). V was shortened by 3 bases and J by 1 base, with 8 bases between the two germline ends. This CDR3 has 14 residues.

In its sample, this clone was seen once. The rearrangement joins TRBV1 to TRBJ1-2; the table's D call of TRBD1 was not tested on the DNA. TRBV1 is marked as a pseudogene. There are 16 residues in the CDR3. CDR3 region: CTSSARQGPGKRGYTF. Written as DNA, the CDR3 is TGCACCAGCAGCGCACGACAGGGCCCCGGTAAACGTGGCTACACCTTC.

The chain carries TRBV7-9 and TRBJ2-2, with D possibly TRBD1 on 5 matching bases. Germline V gene lookup returns CDR1 SEHNR and CDR2 FQNEAQ (reference sequence). The CDR3 extends over 15 amino acids. The ends were cut back, 3 bases at V and 5 bases at J, with 13 bases in the middle. The DNA of the CDR3 is TGTGCCAGCAGCTTTGTCAGGGATGTAACCGGGGAGCTGTTTTTT. It yields the protein CASSFVRDVTGELFF.

The rearrangement links TRBV5-1 to TRBJ2-1; D is ambiguous. The V end lost 4 bases, the J end lost 5 bases, and 10 bases lay between the germline ends. The CDR3 loop spans 13 amino acids. CDR1 SGHRS and CDR2 YFSETQ come from the germline V gene. CDR3 DNA: TGCGCCAGCAGCATCGGGCTAAACAATGAGCAGTTCTTC. It is translated as CASSIGLNNEQFF.

This chain links TRBV30 with TRBJ1-5; D uncertain. Germline V CDR1 and CDR2: GTSNPN, SVGIG (reference sequence). V lost 7 bases and J lost 4, with 11 bases in between. The CDR3 is 12 residues long. The CDR3 nucleotides are TGTGCCTCAAAGGTGGGGAATCAGCCCCAGCATTTT. It codes for CASKVGNQPQHF.

The gene calls are TRBV9 and TRBJ1-1, with 9 bases identical to TRBD1. The CDR3 sequence is 14 residues long. V was clipped by 3 bases and J by 4 bases; unmatched bases: 4. The germline V gene has CDR1 SGDLS and CDR2 YYNGEE. The CDR3 coding sequence is TGTGCCAGCAGCGCGCAGACAGGGGGCACTGAAGCTTTCTTT. This sequence encodes CASSAQTGGTEAFF. Full variable domain (outside the CDR3, taken from reference TRBV9 and TRBJ1-1): DSGVTQTPKHLITATGQRVTLRCSPRSGDLSVYWYQQSLDQGLQFLIQYYNGEERAKGNILERFSAQQFPDLHSELNLSSLELGDSALYFCASSAQTGGTEAFFGQGTRLTVV.

CDR3 amino acids: CAAMGQGFAENTIYF. The CDR3 DNA follows: TGTGCCGCCATGGGACAGGGCTTCGCTGAGAACACCATATATTTT. This chain joins TRBV2 and TRBJ1-3; TRBD1 agrees at 9 bases. V lost 11 bases, J lost 7 bases, and 15 bases stayed unmatched. CDR1 is SNHLY, CDR2 FYNNEI, per germline. There are 15 residues in the CDR3.

The rearrangement uses TRBV30 and TRBJ1-2; D gene uncertain. CDR1 is GTSNPN, CDR2 SVGIG, per germline (reference sequence). The V end was cut by 0 bases, the J end by 1 base, with 15 bases between. CDR3 length: 16 residues. The CDR3 sequence: CAWSVSLGPNNYGYTF. The CDR3, as DNA: TGTGCCTGGAGTGTTTCTCTCGGACCTAATAACTATGGCTACACCTTC.

The CDR3 reads CASSPDRELYGYTF. The CDR3 region has the DNA TGCGCCAGCAGCCCAGACAGGGAACTCTATGGCTACACCTTC. The V call is TRBV4-3, the J call TRBJ1-2; TRBD1 matches at 7 bases. The CDR3 length is 14 residues. Per germline, CDR1 LGHNA and CDR2 YSLEER. The junction had 6 bases not matched to a gene; V was cut back by 4 bases and J by 4 bases.

The chain uses TRBV30 and TRBJ2-5, with D perhaps being TRBD1 or TRBD2 (6 bases each). This CDR3 is 15 amino acids long. V was clipped by 4 bases and J by 5 bases, with 20 bases between them. The germline gives CDR1 GTSNPN, CDR2 SVGIG (reference sequence). The CDR3 here is CAWKERWGAGETQYF. In DNA form, the CDR3 reads TGTGCCTGGAAGGAACGATGGGGGGCCGGGGAGACCCAGTACTTC.

To note about this clone: This sample also contains other DNA sequences that code for the same CDR3. The J gene is TRBJ1-1, the V gene TRBV18; no definite D call. Trimming cost V 2 bases and J 2 bases, with 6 bases left between them. CDR3 length equals 13 residues. Germline lookup yields CDR1 KGHSH and CDR2 LQKENI. Written as DNA, the CDR3 is TGTGCCAGCTCACCAAAGGAAAACACTGAAGCTTTCTTT. It is translated as CASSPKENTEAFF.

This clone came up once. J is TRBJ2-7 and V is TRBV5-1, with 10 bases that match TRBD1. With V trimmed by 4 bases and J by 0 bases, 4 bases remained unmatched. CDR3 length: 15 residues. CDR1 is SGHRS and CDR2 is YFSETQ in the germline V gene. The CDR3 bases are TGCGCCAGCAGCATGGGACAGGGGTCCTCCTACGAGCAGTACTTC. This gives the protein CASSMGQGSSYEQYF.

The chain is built from TRBV5-1 and TRBJ2-3, with D perhaps matching TRBD1 (6 bases). CDR3 size: 14 residues. CDR1 SGHRS and CDR2 YFSETQ come from the germline V gene. The V and J ends lost 4 bases and 2 bases respectively, with 11 bases between them. CDR3 coding DNA: TGCGCCAGCAGCCGGACAGAGTCCACAGATACGCAGTATTTT. Translation gives CASSRTESTDTQYF.

The chain has TRBV2 and TRBJ2-1; D is unresolved. CDR1 is SNHLY, CDR2 FYNNEI, per germline. Trimming took off 6 bases at V and 4 bases at J, with 7 bases between the two ends. This CDR3 comprises 12 residues. CDR3 protein: CASSRDYNEQFF. The CDR3 coding sequence is TGTGCCAGCAGCCGAGATTACAATGAGCAGTTCTTC.

The CDR3 region has the DNA TGTGCCAGCAGCTTAATGCTAGCGGGAGGTGCAAGCTCCTACAATGAGCAGTTCTTC. Protein product: CASSLMLAGGASSYNEQFF. The chain is built from TRBV7-2 and TRBJ2-1; the match to TRBD2 covers 11 bases. The CDR3 covers 19 residues. Germline V gene sequence: CDR1 SGHTA, CDR2 FQGNSA. With V trimmed by 2 bases and J by 0 bases, 9 bases remained unmatched.